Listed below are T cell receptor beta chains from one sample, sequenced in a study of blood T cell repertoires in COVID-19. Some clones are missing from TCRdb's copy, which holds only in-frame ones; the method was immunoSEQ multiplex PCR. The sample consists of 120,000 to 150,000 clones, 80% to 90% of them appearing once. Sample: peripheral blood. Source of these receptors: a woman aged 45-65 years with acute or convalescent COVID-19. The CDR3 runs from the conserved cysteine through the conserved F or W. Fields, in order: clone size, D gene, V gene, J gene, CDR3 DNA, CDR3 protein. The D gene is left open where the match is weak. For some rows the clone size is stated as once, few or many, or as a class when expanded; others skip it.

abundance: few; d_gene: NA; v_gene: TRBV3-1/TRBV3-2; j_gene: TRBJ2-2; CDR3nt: TGTGCCAGCAGCCAAGTGGAGGGCAGGGACGGGAACACCGGGGAGCTGTTTTTT; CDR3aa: CASSQVEGRDGNTGELFF
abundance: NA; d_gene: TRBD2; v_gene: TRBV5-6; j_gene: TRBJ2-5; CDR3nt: TGTGCCAGCAGCTTGGTGCCTACTAGCGGGGAGACCCAGTACTTC; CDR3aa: CASSLVPTSGETQYF
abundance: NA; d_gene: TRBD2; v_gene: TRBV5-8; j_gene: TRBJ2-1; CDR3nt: TGTGCCAGCAGCTTTATGTTCGGGAGGGGGACCTACAATGAGCAGTTCTTC; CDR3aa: CASSFMFGRGTYNEQFF
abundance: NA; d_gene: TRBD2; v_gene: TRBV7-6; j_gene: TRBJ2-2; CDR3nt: TGTGCCAGCAGCTTATGGGCTGGTAGCGGGAGAGGGAGCGGGGAGCTGTTTTTT; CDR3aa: CASSLWAGSGRGSGELFF
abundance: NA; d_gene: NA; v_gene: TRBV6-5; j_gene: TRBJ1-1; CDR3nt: TGTGCCAGCAGACAGGGACCATCCCACGGCACTGAAGCTTTCTTT; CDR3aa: CASRQGPSHGTEAFF
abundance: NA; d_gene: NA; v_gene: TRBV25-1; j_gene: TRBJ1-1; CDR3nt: TGTGCCAGCAGTGAATCCGACAGGTTCCGCACTGAAGCTTTCTTT; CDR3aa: CASSESDRFRTEAFF
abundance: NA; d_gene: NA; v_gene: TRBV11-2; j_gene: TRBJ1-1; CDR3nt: TGTGCCAGCAGCCGAGGCGTACGGGAGTGGACCACTGAAGCTTTCTTT; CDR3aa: CASSRGVREWTTEAFF
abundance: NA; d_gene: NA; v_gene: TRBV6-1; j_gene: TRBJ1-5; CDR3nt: TGTGCCAGCAGTGAACCGGGGGGGTCTGGGCCCCAGCATTTT; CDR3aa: CASSEPGGSGPQHF
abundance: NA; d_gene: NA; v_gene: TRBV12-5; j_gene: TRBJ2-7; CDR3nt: TGTGCTAGTGCCCGGGATCACGACAATTACGAGCAGTACTTC; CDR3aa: CASARDHDNYEQYF
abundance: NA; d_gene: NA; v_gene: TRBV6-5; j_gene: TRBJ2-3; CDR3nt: TGTGCCAGCAGTTACTCGAGGGACACGCTTAAGAATACGCAGTATTTT; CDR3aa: CASSYSRDTLKNTQYF
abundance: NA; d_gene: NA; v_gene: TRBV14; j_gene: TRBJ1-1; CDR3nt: TGTGCCAGCACGAGCGGTCTGAACACTGAAGCTTTCTTT; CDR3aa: CASTSGLNTEAFF
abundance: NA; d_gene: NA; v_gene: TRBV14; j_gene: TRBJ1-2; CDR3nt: TGTGCCAGCAGCCAAGAGAACGGTCTCTATGGCTACACCTTC; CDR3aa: CASSQENGLYGYTF
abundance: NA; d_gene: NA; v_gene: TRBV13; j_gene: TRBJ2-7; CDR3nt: TGTGCCAGCAGCTTAGGTTCCACAGGGAGCTACGAGCAGTACTTC; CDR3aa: CASSLGSTGSYEQYF
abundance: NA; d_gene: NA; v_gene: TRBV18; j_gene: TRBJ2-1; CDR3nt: TGTGCCAGCTCACCACGGGGGCGACCCAACAATGAGCAGTTCTTC; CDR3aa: CASSPRGRPNNEQFF
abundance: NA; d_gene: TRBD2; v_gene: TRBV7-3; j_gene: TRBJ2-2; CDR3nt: TGTGCCAGCAGCTTAACGACTAGCGGGGGGACTAACACCGGGGAGCTGTTTTTT; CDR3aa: CASSLTTSGGTNTGELFF
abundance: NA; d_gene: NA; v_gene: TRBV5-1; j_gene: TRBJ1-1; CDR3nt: TGCGCCAGCAGCGTAACAGGGTGGACTGAAGCTTTCTTT; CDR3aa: CASSVTGWTEAFF
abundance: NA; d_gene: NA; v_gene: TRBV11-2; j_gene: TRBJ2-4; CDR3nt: TGTGCCAGCAGCTTAACCCGGGCCAAAAACATTCAGTACTTC; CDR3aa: CASSLTRAKNIQYF
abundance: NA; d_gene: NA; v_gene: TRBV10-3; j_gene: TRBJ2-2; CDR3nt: TGTGCCATCAGTCTTCACGGGACTGCGAACACCGGGGAGCTGTTTTTT; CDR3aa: CAISLHGTANTGELFF
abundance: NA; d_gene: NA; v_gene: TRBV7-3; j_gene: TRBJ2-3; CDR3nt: TGTGCCAGCAGCTTAAGCCCGGGTTCAACAGATACGCAGTATTTT; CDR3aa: CASSLSPGSTDTQYF
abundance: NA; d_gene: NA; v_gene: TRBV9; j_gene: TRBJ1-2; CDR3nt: TGTGCCAGCAGCGTACTCGGAGAACTTAACTATGGCTACACCTTC; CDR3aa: CASSVLGELNYGYTF
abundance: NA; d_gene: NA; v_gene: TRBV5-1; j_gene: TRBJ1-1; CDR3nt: TGCGCCAGCAGCCCAAGCCCCGCAGGGCTTCACATGAACACTGAAGCTTTCTTT; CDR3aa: CASSPSPAGLHMNTEAFF
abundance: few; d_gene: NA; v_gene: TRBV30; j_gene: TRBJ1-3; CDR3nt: TGTGCCTGGAGTGAAGCGAACTCTGGAAACACCATATATTTT; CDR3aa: CAWSEANSGNTIYF
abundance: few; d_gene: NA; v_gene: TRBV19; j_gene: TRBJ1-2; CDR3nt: TGTGCCAGTAGTAGCGCTGCGAGCTATGGCTACACCTTC; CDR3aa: CASSSAASYGYTF
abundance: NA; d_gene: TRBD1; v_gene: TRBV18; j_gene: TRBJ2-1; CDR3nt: TGTGCCAGTTCGGGACAGGGGTACAATGAGCAGTTCTTC; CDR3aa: CASSGQGYNEQFF
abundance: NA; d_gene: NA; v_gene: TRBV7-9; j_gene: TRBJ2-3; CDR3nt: TGTGCCAGCAGTTACAACACAGATACGCAGTATTTT; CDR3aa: CASSYNTDTQYF
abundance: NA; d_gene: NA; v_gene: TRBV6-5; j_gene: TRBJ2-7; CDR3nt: TGTGCCAGCAGTTACTCCGCCGGGACTTCCATCGAGCAGTACTTC; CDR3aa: CASSYSAGTSIEQYF
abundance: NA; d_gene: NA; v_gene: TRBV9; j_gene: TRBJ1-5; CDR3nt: TGTGCCAGCAGCGTAGGAGTTAGCAATCAGCCCCAGCATTTT; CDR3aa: CASSVGVSNQPQHF
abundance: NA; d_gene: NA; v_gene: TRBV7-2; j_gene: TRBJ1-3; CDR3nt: TGTGCCAGCAGCTTAGTATCTGGAAACACCATATATTTT; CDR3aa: CASSLVSGNTIYF
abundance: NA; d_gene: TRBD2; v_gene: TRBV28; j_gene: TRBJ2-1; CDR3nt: TGTGCCAGCAGGTCCCCTAGCGGTAGCTCCTACAATGAGCAGTTCTTC; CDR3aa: CASRSPSGSSYNEQFF
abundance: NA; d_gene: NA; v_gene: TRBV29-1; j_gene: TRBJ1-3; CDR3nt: TGCAGCGTCCGCCGGGAGATCTCTGGAAACACCATATATTTT; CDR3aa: CSVRREISGNTIYF
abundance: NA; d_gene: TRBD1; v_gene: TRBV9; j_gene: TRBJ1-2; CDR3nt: TGTGCCAGCAGCGCAAACCCGGGACAGGGTCAAGGCTACACCTTC; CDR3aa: CASSANPGQGQGYTF
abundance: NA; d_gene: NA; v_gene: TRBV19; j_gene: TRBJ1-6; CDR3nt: TGTGCCAGTAGTATTCAGGTCAATTCACCCCTCCACTTT; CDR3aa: CASSIQVNSPLHF
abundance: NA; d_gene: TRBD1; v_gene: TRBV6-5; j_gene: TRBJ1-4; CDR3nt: TGTGCCAGCAGCTGGACAGGCTTTAATGAAAAACTGTTTTTT; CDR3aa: CASSWTGFNEKLFF
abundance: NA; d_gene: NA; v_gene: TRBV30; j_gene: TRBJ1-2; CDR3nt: TGTGCCGGGGGGAGGGGCGCGGGTCTTGGCTACACCTTC; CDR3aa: CAGGRGAGLGYTF
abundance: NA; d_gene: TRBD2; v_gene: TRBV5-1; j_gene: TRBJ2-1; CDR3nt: TGCGCCAGCAGCATCGCGGGAGTTTGGCTTGACGAGCAGTTCTTC; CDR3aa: CASSIAGVWLDEQFF
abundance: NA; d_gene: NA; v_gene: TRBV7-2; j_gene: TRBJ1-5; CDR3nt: TGTGCCAGCAGCTTAGTCACAGGAAGCAATCAGCCCCAGCATTTT; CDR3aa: CASSLVTGSNQPQHF
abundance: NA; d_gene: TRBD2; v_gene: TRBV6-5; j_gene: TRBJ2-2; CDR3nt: TGTGCCAGCAGTTACAGGCGGGGGGACACCGGGGAGCTGTTTTTT; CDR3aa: CASSYRRGDTGELFF
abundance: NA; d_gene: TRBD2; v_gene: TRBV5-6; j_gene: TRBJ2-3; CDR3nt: TGTGCCAGCGGCCGGCCCGGGGGGAGCACAGATACGCAGTATTTT; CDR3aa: CASGRPGGSTDTQYF
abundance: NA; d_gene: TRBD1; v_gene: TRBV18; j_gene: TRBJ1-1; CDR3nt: TGTGCCAGCTCAAGAGACAGGGGGGACACTGAAGCTTTCTTT; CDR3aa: CASSRDRGDTEAFF
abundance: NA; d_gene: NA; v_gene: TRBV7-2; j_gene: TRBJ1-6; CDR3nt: TGTGCCAGCAGCTTACCAGGGTATAATTCACCCCTCCACTTT; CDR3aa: CASSLPGYNSPLHF
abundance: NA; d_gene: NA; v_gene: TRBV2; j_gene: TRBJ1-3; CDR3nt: TGTGCCAGCAGTGATCTTGGTTTGCAGAATCCCTCCTCTGGAAACACCATATATTTT; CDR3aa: CASSDLGLQNPSSGNTIYF
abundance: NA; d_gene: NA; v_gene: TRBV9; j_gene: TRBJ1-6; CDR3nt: TGTGCCAGCAGCCACCCCACGGCCTATAATTCACCCCTCCACTTT; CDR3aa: CASSHPTAYNSPLHF
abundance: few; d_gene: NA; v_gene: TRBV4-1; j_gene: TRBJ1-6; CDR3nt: TGCGCCAGCAGCCAAGCTGACGCAGGGCAATTTGGTTCACCCCTCCACTTT; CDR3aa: CASSQADAGQFGSPLHF
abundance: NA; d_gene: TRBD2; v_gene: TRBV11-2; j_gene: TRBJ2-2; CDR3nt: TGTGCCAGCAGCTTCGGGACTAGCATCTCCGGGGAGCTGTTTTTT; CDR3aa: CASSFGTSISGELFF
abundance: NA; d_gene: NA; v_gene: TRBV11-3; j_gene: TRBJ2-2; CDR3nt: TGTGCCAGCAGCTTATTGTCTAGGAACACCGGGGAGCTGTTTTTT; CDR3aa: CASSLLSRNTGELFF
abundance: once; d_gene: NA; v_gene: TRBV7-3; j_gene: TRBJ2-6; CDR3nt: TGTGCCAGCAGCCCCGGCAGGGCTGGGGCCAACGTCCTGACTTTC; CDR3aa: CASSPGRAGANVLTF